This entry is about one TCR beta chain. This clonotype was seen ten or more times. Its antigen remains unidentified. Base-call qualities are not available, and no considerably larger clone is one nucleotide away. From its cysteine to its phenylalanine, the CDR3 spans 14 amino acids. The sequence is cut down to CDR3 DNA, 42 bases in frame from base 1. Cut back by 7 bases and 8 bases, the V and J ends lie 18 bases apart. This record belongs to a study of T cells in Graves' hyperthyroidism and ophthalmopathy (dated by TCRdb to between 2018 and 2020). Study-wide context: Peripheral blood was collected at initial diagnosis, before any treatment. Following sampling, methimazole starting at 30 mg daily was given to hyperthyroidism patients, and high-dose intravenous methylprednisolone was given to ophthalmopathy patients. For training and testing, the 100 patients in the discovery cohort were randomly divided in a 7:3 ratio. To identify TCR V-J signatures that set the groups apart, the researchers used a discovery cohort of about a hundred patients, made up of around 40 with Graves' ophthalmopathy and around 58 with stable Graves' hyperthyroidism. Thyroid tissue and blood T-cell repertoires from roughly 6 Graves' hyperthyroidism patients were also compared in the study. Prospective prediction of ophthalmopathy was tested in an independent validation cohort of fewer than 20 hyperthyroidism patients and 17 patients who later progressed to ophthalmopathy. According to the paper, TCR Vbeta CDR3 sequencing was carried out on around 140 peripheral blood samples, which came from fewer than 50 ophthalmopathy, about 75 hyperthyroidism and roughly 17 progressor patients. What the study reported, not specific to this receptor: Most expanded thyroid clonotypes (frequency above 0.001) were also detected in blood, a finding suggesting that blood repertoires may reflect thyroid immune responses. In validation, progression to ophthalmopathy was predicted by the model with 70.59% sensitivity and around 76% specificity, a median of around 5.9 months before onset. No statistical method was used to set the sample size in advance, and investigators knew the group allocation. A model built on a 13 V-J signature distinguished ophthalmopathy from stable hyperthyroidism, reaching 87.88% sensitivity and about 81% specificity in cross-validation and 80%/75% in testing.

Hyperthyroidism patients were newly diagnosed, with disease duration under 2 months, and aged 18 to 65 years. Patients with uncontrolled infections, other autoimmune diseases, pregnancy or lactation were excluded. Clinical symptoms, serum thyroxine and TRAb, thyroid ultrasound, and orbital computed tomography formed the basis for the diagnoses. For progressor patients, blood was drawn at the first diagnosis of hyperthyroidism, before any ophthalmopathy symptoms had appeared. Ficoll-Paque density gradient centrifugation was used to isolate PBMCs from about 10 ml of fresh peripheral blood. Patients classed as progressors first received a Graves' hyperthyroidism diagnosis and then went on to develop ophthalmopathy during follow-up. Trizol reagent was used to extract total RNA, and RNA quality was then checked on an Agilent 2100 Bioanalyzer. Amplification of TCR beta CDR3 regions was carried out from RNA transcripts. For the first round of RT-PCR on the TCR CDR3, the HTBI primer set was used together with the Qiagen OneStep RT-PCR kit. Libraries were constructed in a second round of multiplex PCR, after which size selection and purification were carried out. The libraries were sequenced on an Illumina HiSeq2000 using paired-end 100 bp reads. The original pipeline was this. SOAPnuke was used to process the raw data, throwing out any read that contained adapters or uncalled bases, had a mean Phred below 15, or lacked an exact constant-primer or identifier match. COPE v1.2.5 was used to merge high-quality paired reads, and clonotypes were defined as unique nucleotide sequences. MiTCR v1.1 was used to align the clonotypes against IMGT TRBV, TRBD and TRBJ reference segments. The analysis included only V-J combinations with a frequency above 0.0001, which together covered 99% to 99.2% of the repertoires. A TCS score was defined as the ratio between F50 (clonal expansion) and ExV (chaos), using BLOSUM62-based TCRdist between CDR3 peptides within each V-J. Welch's t-statistics and random forest reduced some 510 V-J features to 13, which were used in a naive Bayes classifier (R e1071). TCRdb took the public reads, trimmed them with fastp at Q25, ran MiXCR for clone calling and kept in-frame beta chains. Each entry is one CDR3 protein sequence, shown with its most common DNA and genes. These V and J calls are TCRdb output, not the study's own analysis. The sample has 550,000 to 850,000 distinct CDR3 sequences on record, under 20% of them singletons. The ten largest clones take up 16% of the sample.

The TCR sequence derives from a woman aged 45-60 years with Graves' hyperthyroidism that later progressed to Graves' ophthalmopathy. The rearrangement joined TRBV12-3 or TRBV12-4 to TRBJ2-1; the D gene is unclear. The source material was blood. The CDR3 loop reads CASTLDLEADEQFF. The sequenced DNA: TGTGCCAGCACCCTCGACTTAGAGGCGGATGAGCAGTTCTTC.